The present T cell receptor beta chain was sequenced within a study of response to subunit inactivated influenza vaccine. Study-level points and caveats: With each seasonal influenza vaccination, the authors suggested, few new T cells are recruited.

Notes on this clonotype: The antigen remains unidentified.

The V and J ends lost 4 bases and 8 bases respectively, with 12 bases between them. The V gene's germline CDR1 is SGHTA and CDR2 FQGTGA. This CDR3 spans 13 amino acids. MiXCR, run by TCRdb on the RT-PCR reads, gives a single entry per CDR3 protein. The data show 650,000 or so distinct CDR3 sequences, around 13% seen once. The V and J genes are TRBV7-3 and TRBJ2-1; the D gene is possibly TRBD2 (6 bases). The TCR sequence derives from a middle-aged man who received an inactivated influenza vaccine. Sequenced here: PBMCs from blood, sampled 14 to 15 days before vaccination. CDR3 in DNA: TGTGCCAGCAGCTACGGTAGCGGCGATGAGCAGTTCTTC. It yields the protein CASSYGSGDEQFF.